These 24 T cell receptor beta chains came from one sample sequenced in a study of blood T cell repertoires in COVID-19. The repertoire was sequenced with immunoSEQ multiplex PCR; TCRdb's copy has only in-frame clones and lacks some. The sample has 130,000 or so clones, approximately 90% seen once. The sample taken for sequencing was peripheral blood. The source of these receptors is a man between 60 and 75 years old with COVID-19, enrolled during active disease.

The chain employs TRBV3-1 (or the pseudogene TRBV3-2) and TRBJ2-3; possibly TRBD1 for D (5 bases). Trimming took off 1 base at V and 6 bases at J, with 8 bases between the two ends. The CDR3 consists of 13 residues. Per germline, CDR1 LGHDT and CDR2 YNNKEL (reference sequence). The DNA for the CDR3 is TGTGCCAGCAGCCAAGTGTCAGGGGATACGCAGTATTTT. Its protein product is CASSQVSGDTQYF.

This clone was seen many times. The same CDR3 can be traced to other DNA sequences in this sample. J is TRBJ1-5 and V is TRBV30, with a tentative D call TRBD1 (5 bases). The V and J ends lost 0 bases and 6 bases respectively, with 9 bases between them. This CDR3 has 13 residues. Germline CDR1 GTSNPN, CDR2 SVGIG (reference sequence). In DNA, the CDR3 is TGTGCCTGGAGTGTCCAGGGCGGTCAGCCCCAGCATTTT. Translating it yields CAWSVQGGQPQHF.

The V gene is TRBV6-5, the J gene TRBJ1-6; D not certain. V gave up 5 bases and J gave up 8 bases, with 16 bases separating them. The germline CDR1 and CDR2 sequences are MNHEY and SVGAGI. The CDR3 is 15 amino acids. The CDR3 here is CASSPDTDSYSPLHF. DNA of the CDR3: TGTGCCAGCAGTCCCGACACGGATTCCTATTCACCCCTCCACTTT.

The chain links TRBV14 to TRBJ2-1, with unresolved D. V was trimmed by 3 bases and J by 12 bases, leaving 21 bases between them. The CDR3 is 15 residues long. CDR1 and CDR2 from the germline V gene are SGHDN and FVKESK. CDR3 amino acids: CASSQELGFTTWQFF. For the CDR3, the DNA is TGTGCCAGCAGCCAGGAACTCGGGTTCACGACTTGGCAGTTCTTC.

This chain connects TRBV5-1 to TRBJ2-7; 9 nucleotides align to TRBD1. Germline V CDR1 and CDR2: SGHRS, YFSETQ. This CDR3 region has 15 residues. J gave up 1 base and V 4 bases, and 6 bases lay outside the gene matches. The CDR3 loop is CASSRETGGSYEQYF. CDR3 DNA sequence: TGCGCCAGCAGCAGAGAGACAGGGGGATCCTACGAGCAGTACTTC.

V usage is TRBV3-1 (or the pseudogene TRBV3-2) and J usage is TRBJ1-1, with D uncertain. CDR1 is LGHDT, CDR2 YNNKEL, per germline (reference sequence). CDR3 length: 14 amino acids. V lost 0 bases and J lost 3, with 8 bases in between. CDR3 loop: CASSQEGGYTEAFF. CDR3 DNA: TGTGCCAGCAGCCAAGAAGGCGGGTACACTGAAGCTTTCTTT.

This clone appeared a single time. This chain connects TRBV30 to TRBJ2-3; 14 bases are a match to TRBD2. The CDR3 runs to 18 residues. V dropped 0 bases and J dropped 3; count of bases not matched to a gene: 8. Germline V gene data show CDR1 as GTSNPN and CDR2 as SVGIG (reference sequence). The CDR3 sequence is CAWSVPRLAGGQTDTQYF. CDR3 DNA sequence: TGTGCCTGGAGTGTGCCAAGACTAGCGGGGGGGCAGACAGATACGCAGTATTTT.

The chain uses TRBV6-2 or TRBV6-3 and TRBJ2-1; 7 bases map to TRBD1. The V gene's germline CDR1 is MNHEY and CDR2 SVGEGT. The CDR3 spans 15 residues. Unmatched junction bases numbered 6, after V lost 5 bases and J lost 2 bases. CDR3 region: CASSPRDRAYNEQFF. The CDR3 coding sequence is TGTGCCAGCAGTCCCAGGGACAGAGCCTACAATGAGCAGTTCTTC.

J is TRBJ1-1 and V is TRBV11-2; D uncertain. Looked up from germline, CDR1 is SGHAT and CDR2 is FQNNGV. The CDR3 has 14 residues. V gave up 0 bases and J gave up 5 bases, with 10 bases separating them. The CDR3 here is CASSLEVPGTEAFF. CDR3 nucleotide sequence: TGTGCCAGCAGCTTAGAGGTTCCGGGGACTGAAGCTTTCTTT.

The gene calls are TRBV9 and TRBJ1-1, with a tentative D call TRBD1 (5 bases). CDR1 and CDR2 (germline): SGDLS, YYNGEE. The CDR3 runs 14 residues. Trimming left V 4 bases short and J 0 bases short, with 10 bases between. The CDR3 region has the DNA TGTGCCAGCAGCCCGACAGCTCTGAACACTGAAGCTTTCTTT. Translating gives CASSPTALNTEAFF.

The chain has TRBV5-4 and TRBJ2-7, with D maybe TRBD1 (7 bases). The V gene lost 0 bases and the J gene lost 7 bases, with 14 bases spanning the gap. Germline V CDR1 and CDR2: SGHNT, YYREEE (reference sequence). The CDR3 is made up of 14 amino acids. The CDR3 coding sequence is TGTGCCAGCAGCTTGGGGCAGGGGGGTTGGGAGCAGTACTTC. The encoded protein is CASSLGQGGWEQYF.

This clone was detected once. The rearrangement uses TRBV18 and TRBJ1-5, with D maybe TRBD1 (5 bases). V shed 3 bases and J shed 3 bases, with 9 bases lying between them. This CDR3 spans 14 amino acids. Germline CDR1 reads KGHSH; CDR2 reads LQKENI. CDR3 protein: CASSPGRDNQPQHF. The CDR3 DNA reads as TGTGCCAGCTCACCGGGCAGGGACAATCAGCCCCAGCATTTT. Variable domain in full (rest from reference TRBV18 and TRBJ1-5): NAGVMQNPRHLVRRRGQEARLRCSPMKGHSHVYWYRQLPEEGLKFMVYLQKENIIDESGMPKERFSAEFPKEGPSILRIQQVVRGDSAAYFCASSPGRDNQPQHFGDGTRLSIL.

This chain uses TRBV5-1 with TRBJ1-4; D possibly corresponds to TRBD1 (6 bases). There are 15 residues in the CDR3. Germline CDR1 is SGHRS and CDR2 is YFSETQ. V was trimmed by 4 bases and J by 2 bases, leaving 12 bases between them. This chain's CDR3 is CASSPQGWTNEKLFF. CDR3 in DNA: TGCGCCAGCAGCCCCCAGGGGTGGACTAATGAAAAACTGTTTTTT.

This clone has a single count. V and J are TRBV25-1 and TRBJ1-3; 9 bases map to TRBD1. The CDR3 totals 14 residues. J gave up 3 bases and V 6 bases, and 3 bases lay outside the gene matches. Germline V gives CDR1 MGHDK, CDR2 SYGVNS. The CDR3 protein is CASRDRGFGNTIYF. The CDR3 coding sequence is TGTGCCAGCAGGGACAGGGGATTTGGAAACACCATATATTTT.

The chain employs TRBV6-1 and TRBJ2-5, with D perhaps matching TRBD2 (6 bases). The CDR3 is made up of 14 amino acids. V lost 1 base, J lost 4 bases, and 10 bases lay in between. Germline CDR1 is MNHNS and CDR2 is SASEGT. In DNA, the CDR3 is TGTGCCAGCAGTGAAGGCGGGGTGGGAGAGACCCAGTACTTC. This translates into CASSEGGVGETQYF.

This clone was recorded only once. The chain couples TRBV19 to TRBJ1-4; 8 bases match TRBD1. With 7 bases clipped from V and 13 bases from J, the junction kept 14 bases outside the gene matches. Germline V CDR1 and CDR2: LNHDA, SQIVND (reference sequence). The CDR3 is made up of 14 amino acids. This chain's CDR3 is CASTVDRAGLRLFF. CDR3 nucleotide sequence: TGTGCCAGTACCGTGGACAGGGCAGGGCTTCGACTGTTTTTT. The full variable domain, its missing parts supplied by reference TRBV19 and TRBJ1-4, is DGGITQSPKYLFRKEGQNVTLSCEQNLNHDAMYWYRQDPGQGLRLIYYSQIVNDFQKGDIAEGYSVSREKKESFPLTVTSAQKNPTAFYLCASTVDRAGLRLFFGSGTQLSVL.

A single count supports this clone. V and J are TRBV7-2 and TRBJ1-1; D is unclear. Trimming pared 4 bases from V and 5 bases from J, leaving 14 bases between. This CDR3 is 14 amino acids long. Germline loops: CDR1 SGHTA, CDR2 FQGNSA. The CDR3 spells CASSSGIEATEAFF. The CDR3 DNA sequence: TGTGCCAGCAGCTCGGGGATCGAGGCTACTGAAGCTTTCTTT.

The gene calls are TRBV5-1 and TRBJ2-7; possible D gene TRBD1, 5 bases. V was shortened by 5 bases and J by 0 bases, with 12 bases between the two germline ends. From germline, CDR1 is SGHRS and CDR2 YFSETQ. The CDR3 extends over 14 amino acids. The CDR3 region is CASRKDIYSYEQYF. CDR3 sequence (DNA): TGCGCCAGCAGGAAGGACATATACTCCTACGAGCAGTACTTC.

A single count supports this clone. The CDR3 reads CASSVDGGSHGELFF. CDR3 DNA: TGTGCCAGCAGCGTAGATGGGGGGTCCCACGGGGAGCTGTTTTTT. V gene TRBV9 combines with J gene TRBJ2-2; tentative D call: TRBD2 (6 bases). Germline CDR1 reads SGDLS; CDR2 reads YYNGEE. Trimming removed 0 bases at V and 7 bases at J, with 13 bases between. CDR3 length: 15 residues.

CDR3 DNA sequence: TGTGCCAGTAGTGCCGCAGTTGGTCGAACTGAAGCTTTCTTT. Its protein product is CASSAAVGRTEAFF. This chain uses TRBV19 with TRBJ1-1; D unresolved. The CDR3 runs to 14 residues. V was clipped by 5 bases and J by 5 bases, with 15 bases between them. Looked up from germline, CDR1 is LNHDA and CDR2 is SQIVND (reference sequence).

The chain employs TRBV7-2 and TRBJ1-5; TRBD1 might be the D (6 bases). V lost 4 bases, J lost 2 bases, and 9 bases lay in between. The CDR3 length is 14 residues. The germline CDR1 and CDR2 sequences are SGHTA and FQGNSA. The CDR3 region is CASSSRQGNQPQHF. CDR3 coding DNA: TGTGCCAGCAGCTCGCGACAGGGCAATCAGCCCCAGCATTTT.

The chain carries TRBV11-2 and TRBJ2-1, with 12 bases aligning to TRBD1. The CDR3 extends over 14 amino acids. Unmatched junction bases numbered 3, after V lost 4 bases and J lost 8 bases. The V gene's germline CDR1 is SGHAT and CDR2 FQNNGV. Here the CDR3 reads CASSWDRGRDEQFF. In DNA form, the CDR3 reads TGTGCCAGCAGCTGGGACAGGGGGCGGGATGAGCAGTTCTTC.

This chain joins TRBV19 and TRBJ1-2, with D perhaps matching TRBD1 (5 bases). The germline gives CDR1 LNHDA, CDR2 SQIVND (reference sequence). CDR3 length: 15 amino acids. Trimming removed 4 bases at V and 3 bases at J, with 15 bases between. In nucleotides, the CDR3 is TGTGCCAGTAGTACTAGGGGTCGGAGGGACTATGGCTACACCTTC. Protein sequence: CASSTRGRRDYGYTF.

The chain uses TRBV4-2 and TRBJ2-1, with a tentative D call TRBD2 (7 bases). The germline V gene encodes CDR1 LGHNA and CDR2 YNFKEQ. The CDR3 runs 15 residues. V lost 2 bases to trimming and J lost 9 bases, with 17 bases between them. The DNA of the CDR3 is TGTGCCAGCAGCCAAAGGGAGGGGGGGCAAACTGAGCAGTTCTTC. Its translation: CASSQREGGQTEQFF.